A single sample gave rise to the 18 T cell receptor beta chains below, sequenced in a study of blood T cell repertoires in COVID-19. Produced via immunoSEQ multiplex PCR; TCRdb's table is partial and in-frame only. The sample holds roughly 320,000 clones, 86% seen once. The sample taken for sequencing was PBMCs or T cells enriched from blood (not recorded which). The source of these receptors is a man aged 25-45 years who had recovered from COVID-19.

The chain couples TRBV19 to TRBJ2-3; D gene unclear. Germline V CDR1 and CDR2: LNHDA, SQIVND (reference sequence). The CDR3 is 10 residues long. V lost 9 bases, J lost 5 bases, and 6 bases lay in between. The CDR3 nucleotides are TGTGCCAGATTAAAAGATACGCAGTATTTT. Translated, it gives CARLKDTQYF.

The J gene is TRBJ1-5, the V gene TRBV28; tentatively, D is TRBD1 (5 bases). Trimming removed 2 bases at V and 4 bases at J, with 9 bases between. This CDR3 has 14 residues. Germline lookup yields CDR1 MDHEN and CDR2 SYDVKM. In DNA, the CDR3 is TGTGCCAGCAGTTTACTCCAGGGTAATCAGCCCCAGCATTTT. Encoded protein: CASSLLQGNQPQHF.

This clone occurred once. The chain couples TRBV6-5 to TRBJ2-7; 7 nucleotides agree with TRBD1. Germline V CDR1 and CDR2: MNHEY, SVGAGI. J gave up 3 bases and V 4 bases, and 3 bases lay outside the gene matches. The CDR3 loop spans 13 amino acids. CDR3 in amino acids: CASSWDRNYEQYF. CDR3 in DNA: TGTGCCAGCAGTTGGGACAGAAACTACGAGCAGTACTTC.

This chain joins TRBV27 and TRBJ2-3, with TRBD2 identical over 8 bases. Germline assignment: CDR1 MNHEY and CDR2 SMNVEV (reference sequence). V dropped 7 bases and J dropped 4; count of bases not matched to a gene: 13. CDR3 length: 16 amino acids. The chain's CDR3 is CASKWPSGGGPDTQYF. The CDR3 DNA reads as TGTGCCAGCAAATGGCCCAGCGGGGGAGGGCCAGATACGCAGTATTTT.

The V gene is TRBV27, the J gene TRBJ2-1, with 7 positions matching TRBD1. V lost 1 base and J lost 5; bases outside the gene matches: 2. This CDR3 has 14 residues. In germline, CDR1 is MNHEY, CDR2 SMNVEV (reference sequence). The CDR3 nucleotides read TGTGCCAGCAGTTTATTTGGGACAGACAATGAGCAGTTCTTC. Protein: CASSLFGTDNEQFF.

The chain recombines TRBV5-1 with TRBJ2-7; 7 nucleotides line up with TRBD1. The J segment lost 4 bases and the V segment lost 1 base, leaving 2 bases of the junction unmatched. This CDR3 spans 13 amino acids. Germline CDR1 and CDR2: SGHRS and YFSETQ. The CDR3 protein is CASSLMGQYEQYF. The CDR3 nucleotides are TGCGCCAGCAGCTTGATGGGACAGTACGAGCAGTACTTC. Drawing the rest from reference TRBV5-1 and TRBJ2-7, the complete variable domain is KAGVTQTPRYLIKTRGQQVTLSCSPISGHRSVSWYQQTPGQGLQFLFEYFSETQRNKGNFPGRFSGRQFSNSRSEMNVSTLELGDSALYLCASSLMGQYEQYFGPGTRLTVT.

The chain is built from TRBV13 and TRBJ1-1; D is undetermined. The CDR3 totals 13 residues. V was trimmed by 3 bases and J by 7 bases, leaving 12 bases between them. Germline CDR1 is PRHDT and CDR2 is FYEKMQ (reference sequence). The CDR3 sequence: CASSFQSGREAFF. The CDR3 DNA reads TGTGCCAGCAGCTTTCAGAGTGGGCGTGAAGCTTTCTTT.

V gene TRBV4-2 combines with J gene TRBJ2-7, with a possible D match to TRBD2 (5 bases). The germline CDR1 and CDR2 sequences are LGHNA and YNFKEQ. V shed 0 bases and J shed 6 bases, with 12 bases lying between them. The CDR3 sequence is 14 residues long. CDR3 nucleotide sequence: TGTGCCAGCAGCCAAGAGCCCAAAAGCGGCGAGCAGTACTTC. Its translation: CASSQEPKSGEQYF.

The CDR3 DNA is TGCGCCAGCAGTCGGGATAGCTATGAGCAGTTCTTC. Translating it yields CASSRDSYEQFF. The gene calls are TRBV5-1 and TRBJ2-1; a weak D match, TRBD2 (5 bases). CDR3 size: 12 residues. Germline V gives CDR1 SGHRS, CDR2 YFSETQ. The V end lost 5 bases, the J end lost 8 bases, and 11 bases lay between the germline ends. The entire variable domain, with the rest obtained from reference TRBV5-1 and TRBJ2-1, is as follows: KAGVTQTPRYLIKTRGQQVTLSCSPISGHRSVSWYQQTPGQGLQFLFEYFSETQRNKGNFPGRFSGRQFSNSRSEMNVSTLELGDSALYLCASSRDSYEQFFGPGTRLTVL.

V and J are TRBV7-6 and TRBJ2-1; D might be TRBD2 (5 bases). CDR3 length equals 15 residues. Germline V lookup: CDR1 SGHVS, CDR2 FNYEAQ. Trimming removed 3 bases from V and 5 bases from J, with 14 bases in between. The CDR3 loop reads CASSFEGLQDNEQFF. The DNA of the CDR3 is TGTGCCAGCAGCTTCGAGGGATTACAAGACAATGAGCAGTTCTTC.

This chain joins TRBV7-8 and TRBJ1-2, with TRBD1 matching over 8 bases. This CDR3 spans 15 amino acids. After removal of 1 base from V and 4 bases from J, the junction contained 5 bases not matched to a gene. Germline values: CDR1 SGHVS, CDR2 FQNEAQ. CDR3: CASSLEARGLYGYTF. The CDR3 nucleotides read TGTGCCAGCAGCTTAGAGGCCAGGGGGCTCTATGGCTACACCTTC.

CDR3 nucleotides: TGTGCCACCAGTGGCGAAGATGAAAAACTGTTTTTT. Amino acid sequence: CATSGEDEKLFF. The V gene is TRBV24-1, the J gene TRBJ1-4; D gene ambiguous. CDR3 length equals 12 residues. Looked up from germline, CDR1 is KGHDR and CDR2 is SFDVKD. Trimming removed 5 bases from V and 6 bases from J, with 6 bases in between.

The V gene is TRBV5-1, the J gene TRBJ1-6, with 7 positions matching TRBD1. There are 15 residues in the CDR3. J was trimmed by 9 bases and V by 4 bases; bases with no gene match: 10. Germline lookup yields CDR1 SGHRS and CDR2 YFSETQ. The CDR3 DNA is TGCGCCAGCAGCGGAGGAGGGGGCGATGTTTCACCCCTCCACTTT. Its translation: CASSGGGGDVSPLHF.

The chain combines TRBV18 with TRBJ1-3; D ambiguous. There are 15 residues in the CDR3. Germline V lookup: CDR1 KGHSH, CDR2 LQKENI. Trimming took 2 bases from V and 0 from J, leaving 8 bases between them. In DNA form, the CDR3 reads TGTGCCAGCTCACCAAGAGCGCTCTCTGGAAACACCATATATTTT. Translated, it gives CASSPRALSGNTIYF. The complete variable domain, with remaining parts taken from reference TRBV18 and TRBJ1-3, reads NAGVMQNPRHLVRRRGQEARLRCSPMKGHSHVYWYRQLPEEGLKFMVYLQKENIIDESGMPKERFSAEFPKEGPSILRIQQVVRGDSAAYFCASSPRALSGNTIYFGEGSWLTVV.

The chain uses TRBV10-3 and TRBJ2-7, with D possibly matching TRBD1 (6 bases). This CDR3 spans 13 amino acids. Germline lookup yields CDR1 ENHRY and CDR2 SYGVKD. The V gene lost 8 bases and the J gene lost 3 bases, with 14 bases spanning the gap. CDR3 nucleotides: TGTGCCATCCGTAAAACACAGGGCTACGAGCAGTACTTC. Protein: CAIRKTQGYEQYF.

V gene TRBV13 combines with J gene TRBJ2-7, with 11 bases lining up with TRBD2. J gave up 1 base and V 5 bases, and 4 bases lay outside the gene matches. This CDR3 is built from 15 residues. Looked up from germline, CDR1 is PRHDT and CDR2 is FYEKMQ (reference sequence). The CDR3 region is CASSQTSGDSYEQYF. The CDR3 bases are TGTGCCAGCAGCCAGACTAGCGGGGATTCCTACGAGCAGTACTTC.

The chain carries TRBV3-1 (or the pseudogene TRBV3-2) and TRBJ1-4, with D possibly being TRBD1 (6 bases). V dropped 4 bases and J dropped 12 bases, with 12 bases sitting between them. This CDR3 region has 12 residues. Germline CDR1 is LGHDT and CDR2 is YNNKEL (reference sequence). Here the CDR3 DNA reads TGTGCCAGCAGCCCCCCGGACAGTCAACTGTTTTTT. Residues: CASSPPDSQLFF.

V is TRBV6-6 and J is TRBJ1-5, with 9 bases identical to TRBD1. Germline CDR1 is MNHNY and CDR2 is SVGAGI (reference sequence). Trimming removed 7 bases from V and 0 bases from J; junction bases left unmatched: 4. The CDR3 extends over 15 amino acids. In DNA form, the CDR3 reads TGTGCCAGCAAGGGGACAGGGTATAGCAATCAGCCCCAGCATTTT. Its protein is CASKGTGYSNQPQHF.